The following is a T cell receptor (beta chain) sequence with its context. This sample is part of a study of blood T cell repertoires in COVID-19. As for the study in general: Sites in the United States, Italy and Spain provided acute and convalescent COVID-19 samples.

The ends lost 9 bases at V and 4 bases at J; junction bases unmatched: 8. The germline CDR1 and CDR2 sequences are LGHNT and FRNRAP. This CDR3 spans 14 amino acids. TCRdb's table, derived via immunoSEQ multiplex PCR, lists solely in-frame clones and lacks some. In the table there are approximately 230,000 clones, 65% to 85% of which are singletons. This receptor was obtained from an elderly man with acute or convalescent COVID-19. The V call is TRBV12-5, the J call TRBJ2-5; 10 bases align to TRBD2. The material sequenced was peripheral blood. CDR3 DNA: TGTGCTAGGGAACTAGCGGGGTTAAGAGAGACCCAGTACTTC. This gives the protein CARELAGLRETQYF.